These 4 T cell receptor beta chains were all obtained from the same sample, sequenced in a study of T cells in women clearing cervical HPV infection. TCRdb's table, derived via immunoSEQ multiplex PCR, lists solely in-frame clones and lacks some. The sample table includes more than 20,000 clones. Sequencing input: blood buffy coat. Every receptor here comes from a woman between 18 and 70 years old with a cervical HPV16 infection that either progressed to CIN3+ or cleared (not recorded which).

Points on this clone: The CDR3 goes on 3 residues after the read ends, and that part is filled in from the germline J gene. This chain uses TRBV7-2 with TRBJ1-1; D ambiguous. V was clipped by 1 base and J by 7 bases, with 10 bases between them. CDR1 and CDR2 from the germline V gene are SGHTA and FQGNSA. This CDR3 contains 13 residues. The CDR3: CASSLVRGNEAFF. The sequenced part of the CDR3 DNA is TGTGCCAGCAGCTTAGTACGGGGAAATGAA.

As to this clone: Read sequence stops 3 residues before the CDR3 end, and the germline J gene provides the missing end. V usage is TRBV6-2 or TRBV6-3 and J usage is TRBJ2-7; 7 bases are shared with TRBD1. Trimming cost V 4 bases and J 6 bases; bases outside gene matches: 3. The V gene's germline CDR1 is MNHEY and CDR2 SVGEGT. There are 12 residues in the CDR3. The chain's CDR3 is CASSWSGGEQYF. Partial CDR3 DNA: TGTGCCAGCAGTTGGTCAGGGGGCGAG.

Note on this clone: From the germline J gene comes the end of the CDR3, since the read stops 3 residues before it. The chain employs TRBV10-3 and TRBJ2-7; 8 nucleotides match TRBD1. This CDR3 is 19 amino acids long. Per germline, CDR1 ENHRY and CDR2 SYGVKD. The J segment lost 0 bases and the V segment lost 0 bases, leaving 13 bases of the junction unmatched. CDR3 amino acids: CAISESRSFPGQVSYEQYF. Incomplete CDR3 DNA: TGTGCCATCAGTGAGTCCCGATCTTTTCCGGGACAGGTCTCCTACGAG.

Points on this clone: The missing CDR3 end, 3 residues past where the read stops, is filled in from the germline J gene. The chain employs TRBV7-3 and TRBJ2-2; D perhaps matches TRBD2 (6 bases). The length of the CDR3 is 14 residues. The germline CDR1 and CDR2 sequences are SGHTA and FQGTGA. The V gene lost 5 bases and the J gene lost 5 bases, with 12 bases spanning the gap. The CDR3 sequence is CASSPLGGTGELFF. The part of the CDR3 DNA that was read is TGTGCCAGCAGCCCACTAGGAGGGACCGGGGAG.